Listed below are T cell receptor beta chains from one sample, sequenced in a study of radiation and T cells in renal cell carcinoma. TCRdb's table, derived via immunoSEQ multiplex PCR, lists solely in-frame clones and lacks some. This sample yields fewer than 45,000 clones, of which about 82% are seen a single time; 27% belongs to the top ten. The sample in question was blood, obtained from a patient whose treatment included radiotherapy and nephrectomy. Every receptor here comes from a woman aged 70-85 years with renal cell carcinoma. Each CDR3 is given with its conserved first and last residue. D genes are given only for firm matches. The size of a clone is reported for some rows only, either as once, few or many, or as a class for expanded clones.

CDR3 DNA | CDR3 protein | J gene | CDR3 length | clone size | V gene | D gene
TGTGCCAGCAGTTTTCGGACAGCGCCCGGGGAGCTGTTTTTT | CASSFRTAPGELFF | TRBJ2-2 | 14 | NA | TRBV6-5 | NA
TGTGCCAGCATCCGGAGGCAGGGAGTCTACGAGCAGTACTTC | CASIRRQGVYEQYF | TRBJ2-7 | 14 | NA | TRBV6-5 | NA
TGCGCCAGCAGTCCCGGTTGCGACTGCCTCCCGAAGACCCAGTACTTC | CASSPGCDCLPKTQYF | TRBJ2-5 | 16 | NA | TRBV23-1 | NA
TGTGCCAGCAGCCCTCTAGGGTTCAGGGGCTATGGCTACACCTTC | CASSPLGFRGYGYTF | TRBJ1-2 | 15 | NA | TRBV7-2 | NA
TGTGCCAGTAGTATAGCTGGAGCGGGTTTCGGGGAAGTAAACACTGAAGCTTTCTTT | CASSIAGAGFGEVNTEAFF | TRBJ1-1 | 19 | many | TRBV19 | NA
TGCAGCGTTAGGCCGCGGGGCGCGAACACTGAAGCTTTCTTT | CSVRPRGANTEAFF | TRBJ1-1 | 14 | NA | TRBV29-1 | NA
TGTGCCAGCAGCGTAGACGCCGGGCTCAGAATGGAGCAGTACTTC | CASSVDAGLRMEQYF | TRBJ2-7 | 15 | NA | TRBV9 | NA
TGTGCCAGCAGCTTGGAACAGGCTAGCACAGATACGCAGTATTTT | CASSLEQASTDTQYF | TRBJ2-3 | 15 | NA | TRBV5-4 | NA
TGTGCCAGCCGACAGGGCTATGGCTACACCTTC | CASRQGYGYTF | TRBJ1-2 | 11 | NA | TRBV2 | TRBD1
TGCGCCAGCAAAATGGGGACCCGGAGCACTGAAGCTTTCTTT | CASKMGTRSTEAFF | TRBJ1-1 | 14 | NA | TRBV5-1 | NA
TGTGCCAGCAGAGCGGTGCAGGGGAGCACCGGGGAGCTGTTTTTT | CASRAVQGSTGELFF | TRBJ2-2 | 15 | few | TRBV6-5 | NA
TGTGCCAGCAGCCCATCTGGGGGGGGGAATCAGCCCCAGCATTTT | CASSPSGGGNQPQHF | TRBJ1-5 | 15 | NA | TRBV7-2 | NA
TGCGCCAGCAGCCAACCGGGACAGGGGTTGAACACTGAAGCTTTCTTT | CASSQPGQGLNTEAFF | TRBJ1-1 | 16 | NA | TRBV4-1 | TRBD1
TGTGCCAGCAGTGTAAGGAGGGAGCAGTACTTC | CASSVRREQYF | TRBJ2-7 | 11 | NA | TRBV2 | NA
TGTGCCAGCAGCCTTGACAGGAGGGCAAACTACGAGCAGTACTTC | CASSLDRRANYEQYF | TRBJ2-7 | 15 | NA | TRBV11-2 | NA
TGTGCCAGCAGCCAGGTGCCTCTCTATGGCTACACCTTC | CASSQVPLYGYTF | TRBJ1-2 | 13 | NA | TRBV14 | NA
TGTGCCAGCAGAGGGGACACTAGTTCACCCCTCCACTTT | CASRGDTSSPLHF | TRBJ1-6 | 13 | NA | TRBV2 | NA
TGTGCCTCAGAAACGGCAGCGGGGGGTACCGGGGAGCTGTTTTTT | CASETAAGGTGELFF | TRBJ2-2 | 15 | NA | TRBV2 | TRBD2
TGTGCCAGTAGTATAGACTGGGACCGCTCCTACGAGCAGTACTTC | CASSIDWDRSYEQYF | TRBJ2-7 | 15 | NA | TRBV19 | NA
TGTGCCAGCAGCGGAGGGACAGGGATGACGGGGGAGAAGTTCTTC | CASSGGTGMTGEKFF | TRBJ2-1 | 15 | NA | TRBV9 | TRBD1
TGCAGCGTTGGACAGGGAGGGGGCACAGATACGCAGTATTTT | CSVGQGGGTDTQYF | TRBJ2-3 | 14 | NA | TRBV29-1 | NA
TGTGCCAGCAGCTTAGCTTTCAGCTACGAGCAGTACTTC | CASSLAFSYEQYF | TRBJ2-7 | 13 | once | TRBV7-2 | NA
TGTGCCAGTAGTAACATAATGAACACTGAAGCTTTCTTT | CASSNIMNTEAFF | TRBJ1-1 | 13 | NA | TRBV19 | NA
TGTGCCAGCAGCGCCCGGGGGGGACGGGGGTACACAGATACGCAGTATTTT | CASSARGGRGYTDTQYF | TRBJ2-3 | 17 | NA | TRBV7-2 | TRBD2
TGTGCCAGCAGTGCTACGGGGGGGGCCAACGTCCTGACTTTC | CASSATGGANVLTF | TRBJ2-6 | 14 | NA | TRBV6-1 | NA
TGCGCCAGCAGCCAAGAGAACAGGCCTTACAATGAGCAGTTCTTC | CASSQENRPYNEQFF | TRBJ2-1 | 15 | NA | TRBV4-3 | NA
TGTGCCAGCAGCTTATGGGGCAGGATGAACACTGAAGCTTTCTTT | CASSLWGRMNTEAFF | TRBJ1-1 | 15 | NA | TRBV7-9 | NA
TGTGCCAGCAGCTTGGCCGACGGTGAAGCTTTCTTT | CASSLADGEAFF | TRBJ1-1 | 12 | NA | TRBV5-4 | NA
TGCGCCAGCAGCGCCCCGGACAGGGGGAATACGCAGTATTTT | CASSAPDRGNTQYF | TRBJ2-3 | 14 | NA | TRBV5-1 | TRBD1
TGTGCCAGCAGCGAGCAGGGGGATACGCAGTATTTT | CASSEQGDTQYF | TRBJ2-3 | 12 | NA | TRBV9 | NA
TGTGCCAGCAGCTCGTTGACAGGGGGCTATGGCTACACCTTC | CASSSLTGGYGYTF | TRBJ1-2 | 14 | NA | TRBV5-6 | TRBD1
TGTGCCAGCACCCCCGGGGGGGGAAACACCATATATTTT | CASTPGGGNTIYF | TRBJ1-3 | 13 | NA | TRBV7-8 | NA
TGTGCCAGCACCCGGGTTACCTACGAGCAGTACTTC | CASTRVTYEQYF | TRBJ2-7 | 12 | NA | TRBV27 | NA
TGTGCCAGCTCATTTCGACAGGGGGCCCGCTCTGGGGCCAACGTCCTGACTTTC | CASSFRQGARSGANVLTF | TRBJ2-6 | 18 | NA | TRBV18 | TRBD1
TGCAGCGCCGGACAGGGTGTAGGAACCGGGGAGCTGTTTTTT | CSAGQGVGTGELFF | TRBJ2-2 | 14 | NA | TRBV29-1 | TRBD1
TGCGCCAGCAGCCAAGGCGGGACTAGCGGGAACACCGGGGAGCTGTTTTTT | CASSQGGTSGNTGELFF | TRBJ2-2 | 17 | NA | TRBV4-1 | TRBD2
TGCGCCAGCAGCCAAGAGATGGAGCAGTACTTC | CASSQEMEQYF | TRBJ2-7 | 11 | NA | TRBV4-1 | NA
TGTGCCAGCAGCCCGACAGGGATTGGAAACACCATATATTTT | CASSPTGIGNTIYF | TRBJ1-3 | 14 | NA | TRBV6-1 | TRBD1
TGCGCCAGCAGCCAAGATATTCGGGAGCAGTTCTTC | CASSQDIREQFF | TRBJ2-1 | 12 | NA | TRBV4-1 | NA
TGTGCCAGTCAAGGGGCGACAGGGGTTTCAACCTACGAGCAGTACTTC | CASQGATGVSTYEQYF | TRBJ2-7 | 16 | few | TRBV6-6 | TRBD1
TGTGCCACAGAAGACAGGGGGGAATCTCCTGGAAACACCATATATTTT | CATEDRGESPGNTIYF | TRBJ1-3 | 16 | NA | TRBV10-2 | TRBD1
TGTGCCAGCAGCCTGGGACAGGGTAACGAGCAGTACTTC | CASSLGQGNEQYF | TRBJ2-7 | 13 | NA | TRBV9 | TRBD1
TGTGCCAGCAGCCGGGACTTAGCCAAAAACATTCAGTACTTC | CASSRDLAKNIQYF | TRBJ2-4 | 14 | NA | TRBV5-4 | NA
TGTGCCAGCTCACCTGGACCGGGACAGGGGAACACTGAAGCTTTCTTT | CASSPGPGQGNTEAFF | TRBJ1-1 | 16 | few | TRBV18 | TRBD1
TGTGCCAGCAGCTTTGCCCGGAACACTGAAGCTTTCTTT | CASSFARNTEAFF | TRBJ1-1 | 13 | NA | TRBV7-2 | NA